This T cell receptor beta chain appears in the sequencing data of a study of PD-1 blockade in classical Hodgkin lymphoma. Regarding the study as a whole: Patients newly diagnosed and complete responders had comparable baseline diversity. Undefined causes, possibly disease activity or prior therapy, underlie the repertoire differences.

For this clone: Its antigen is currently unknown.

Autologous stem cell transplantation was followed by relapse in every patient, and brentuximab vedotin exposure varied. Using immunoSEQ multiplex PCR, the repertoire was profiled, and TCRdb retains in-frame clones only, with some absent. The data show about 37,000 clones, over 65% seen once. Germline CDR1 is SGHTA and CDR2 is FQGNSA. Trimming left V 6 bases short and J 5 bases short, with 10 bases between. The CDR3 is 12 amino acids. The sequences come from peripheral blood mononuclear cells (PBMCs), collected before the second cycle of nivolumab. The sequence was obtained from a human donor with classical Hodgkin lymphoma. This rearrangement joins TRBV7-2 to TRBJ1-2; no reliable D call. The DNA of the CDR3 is TGTGCCAGCAGATACGGGTCTTATGGCTACACCTTC. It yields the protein CASRYGSYGYTF.